Described below is a single TCR beta chain sequence and its context. Its antigen remains unknown. This specimen comes from a study of CD8+ T cells in alopecia areata. The overall study: Scalp area affected, as a percentage, set the severity score of treated patients.

The CDR3 loop spans 12 amino acids. Germline CDR1 reads SQVTM; CDR2 reads ANQGSEA. The germline V and J ends were trimmed by 4 bases and 6 bases, with 9 bases remaining between them. The sequencing template was cDNA reverse transcribed from extracted RNA. The data were produced by immunoSEQ multiplex PCR, yet TCRdb's version contains in-frame clones alone and is incomplete. Altogether around 170,000 clones are present, about 47% being singletons, with the ten largest covering around 9.1%. Treatment reported: oral pan-JAK inhibitor, 5-10 mg twice daily. General study results and limits: Sequencing of scalp tissue also captures the resident alphabeta T cells of normal skin. The study found higher clonality in lesional than normal scalp, especially in alopecia totalis/universalis. The study found tofacitinib significantly decreased scalp clonality and expanded CD8+ clones among the top 100.

The J gene is TRBJ1-4, the V gene TRBV29-1; maybe TRBD1 (5 bases). The sequence derives from a human donor with alopecia areata. Sample: CD8+ T cells sorted from blood, taken between weeks 51 and 52, from a patient treated with tofacitinib. DNA for the CDR3: TGCAGCGTTGTAGGGGCAGATGAAAAACTGTTTTTT. The encoded protein is CSVVGADEKLFF.